These 20 T cell receptor beta chains came from one sample sequenced in a study of blood T cells in healthy people across ages. Together with a sample-barcoded 5' primer, a J-beta primer mix was included in a second PCR lasting roughly 7 to 11 cycles. TCRdb processed the 5' RACE reads anew with MiXCR; each CDR3 protein has one entry. The table records under 2,000,000 distinct CDR3 sequences, approximately 50% of them present only once. The specimen sequenced was blood. Every receptor here comes from a woman aged 35 to 49 in good health.

The chain employs TRBV29-1 and TRBJ2-5; 9 bases fit TRBD1. J was trimmed by 5 bases and V by 6 bases; bases with no gene match: 7. This CDR3 comprises 13 residues. In germline, CDR1 is SQVTM, CDR2 ANQGSEA. CDR3 loop: CSVEGQGGETQYF. In nucleotides, the CDR3 is TGCAGCGTCGAGGGACAGGGTGGGGAGACCCAGTACTTC. The full variable domain, rest sourced from reference TRBV29-1 and TRBJ2-5, is SAVISQKPSRDICQRGTSLTIQCQVDSQVTMMFWYRQQPGQSLTLIATANQGSEATYESGFVIDKFPISRPNLTFSTLTVSNMSPEDSSIYLCSVEGQGGETQYFGPGTRLLVL.

This rearrangement joins TRBV20-1 to TRBJ2-7, with D uncertain. Looked up from germline, CDR1 is DFQATT and CDR2 is SNEGSKA (reference sequence). The CDR3 extends over 14 amino acids. This chain's CDR3 is CSAPRSDSSYEQYF. CDR3 nucleotides: TGCAGCGCCCCCAGGTCTGATAGCTCCTACGAGCAGTACTTC.

The rearrangement joins TRBV29-1 to TRBJ2-3; TRBD2 is a possible D gene (5 bases). V was clipped by 8 bases and J by 2 bases, with 20 bases between them. Per germline, CDR1 SQVTM and CDR2 ANQGSEA. There are 15 residues in the CDR3. The CDR3 is CSTLWRRVNTDTQYF. The CDR3 coding sequence is TGCAGCACGTTGTGGCGGCGGGTAAACACAGATACGCAGTATTTT.

This clonotype was observed a few times. V usage is TRBV7-9 and J usage is TRBJ2-6; TRBD1 matches 7 bases. Germline trimming cut 1 base from V and 5 bases from J; bases unmatched to any gene: 11. Germline V gene data show CDR1 as SEHNR and CDR2 as FQNEAQ (reference sequence). The CDR3 is made up of 18 amino acids. DNA for the CDR3: TGTGCCAGCAGCTTAGAGGGACAGCTAGCAGGGAGGGCCAACGTCCTGACTTTC. This encodes CASSLEGQLAGRANVLTF.

This clonotype was counted only a few times. The V and J genes are TRBV29-1 and TRBJ2-1; D call uncertain. This CDR3 has 11 residues. Between the trimmed V and J ends, which lost 2 bases and 9 bases, there was a span of 8 bases. Germline lookup yields CDR1 SQVTM and CDR2 ANQGSEA. CDR3: CSVERRGEQFF. The CDR3 region has the DNA TGCAGCGTTGAAAGGCGCGGTGAGCAGTTCTTC.

This clonotype has only a few counts. This sequence joins TRBV4-2 and TRBJ2-1; TRBD1 agrees at 7 bases. There are 16 residues in the CDR3. Germline assignment: CDR1 LGHNA and CDR2 YNFKEQ. Trimming at V came to 0 bases and at J to 4 bases, leaving 6 bases not matched to a gene. CDR3 sequence reads: CASSQDQWGQYNEQFF. CDR3 in DNA: TGTGCCAGCAGCCAAGATCAGTGGGGACAGTACAATGAGCAGTTCTTC.

The rearrangement links TRBV6-4 to TRBJ2-1; 11 bases agree with TRBD2. Trimming at V came to 4 bases and at J to 0 bases, leaving 5 bases not matched to a gene. This CDR3 comprises 17 residues. Germline values: CDR1 MRHNA, CDR2 SNTAGT. CDR3 amino acids: CASSVSGLAGSYNEQFF. The CDR3 DNA follows: TGTGCCAGCAGTGTTTCCGGACTAGCGGGCTCCTACAATGAGCAGTTCTTC.

V usage is TRBV20-1 and J usage is TRBJ2-3, with TRBD2 identical over 11 bases. CDR3 length: 15 amino acids. Germline loops: CDR1 DFQATT, CDR2 SNEGSKA (reference sequence). The ends lost 5 bases at V and 4 bases at J; junction bases unmatched: 8. CDR3 nucleotide sequence: TGCAGTGCTGAACCGGGACTAGCGGTCCCAGATACGCAGTATTTT. This sequence encodes CSAEPGLAVPDTQYF.

The J gene is TRBJ2-7, the V gene TRBV3-1; the D gene could be TRBD1 or TRBD2 (6 bases each). The J call may be faulty, since TRBJ2-5 better matches the DNA end. Germline V CDR1 and CDR2: LGHDT, YNNKEL (reference sequence). The CDR3 contains 17 residues. The CDR3 region is CASSQAAWGAVIETQYF. DNA for the CDR3: TGTGCCAGCAGCCAAGCCGCATGGGGGGCGGTCATCGAGACCCAGTACTTC.

The chain links TRBV10-3 to TRBJ2-7; D call uncertain. The germline V gene encodes CDR1 ENHRY and CDR2 SYGVKD. The CDR3 contains 16 residues. The germline V and J ends were trimmed by 4 bases and 0 bases, with 16 bases remaining between them. The DNA for the CDR3 is TGTGCCATCAGTGCTGGATTTGGTCAGGCCTCCTACGAGCAGTACTTC. Its protein is CAISAGFGQASYEQYF.

The sample holds a few counts of this clonotype. The chain uses TRBV12-3 or TRBV12-4 and TRBJ2-7, with 8 bases identical to TRBD1. V gave up 3 bases and J gave up 0 bases; unmatched junction bases: 4. This CDR3 spans 15 amino acids. CDR3 loop: CASSFADRGSYEQYF. The CDR3 DNA reads as TGTGCCAGCAGTTTTGCTGACAGGGGCTCCTACGAGCAGTACTTC.

This clonotype was seen a handful of times. V and J are TRBV11-2 and TRBJ2-7, with D unclear. The CDR3 contains 14 residues. CDR1 is SGHAT, CDR2 FQNNGV, per germline. The ends were cut back, 1 base at V and 7 bases at J, with 14 bases in the middle. The chain's CDR3 is CASSLGTRVGEQYF. Here the CDR3 DNA reads TGTGCCAGCAGCTTAGGTACCCGGGTGGGAGAGCAGTACTTC.

The chain combines TRBV20-1 with TRBJ1-4; TRBD1 matches 8 bases. The CDR3 covers 17 residues. V was clipped by 6 bases and J by 0 bases; unmatched bases: 12. CDR1 and CDR2 from the germline V gene are DFQATT and SNEGSKA (reference sequence). The CDR3 here is CSARRPGQEATNEKLFF. CDR3 bases: TGCAGTGCAAGACGACCGGGACAGGAGGCAACTAATGAAAAACTGTTTTTT.

The chain combines TRBV28 with TRBJ1-2; a weak D match, TRBD1 (5 bases). Germline values: CDR1 MDHEN, CDR2 SYDVKM. V gave up 10 bases and J gave up 2 bases, with 17 bases separating them. This CDR3 spans 14 amino acids. Here the CDR3 DNA reads TGTGCCATCAAGTTGGGGGGGAGAAACTATGGCTACACCTTC. Its translation: CAIKLGGRNYGYTF.

The sample holds a few counts of this clonotype. The genes are TRBV6-6 and TRBJ2-7; D remains unclear. This CDR3 region has 16 residues. CDR1 MNHNY and CDR2 SVGAGI come from the germline V gene (reference sequence). With 0 bases removed from V and 1 base from J, the gap between germline ends came to 13 bases. The CDR3 sequence is CASSYSGRRPSYEQYF. The CDR3 nucleotides are TGTGCCAGCAGTTACTCCGGCAGGCGACCTTCCTACGAGCAGTACTTC.

The table lists this clonotype with a count of one. This chain connects TRBV5-1 to TRBJ2-3; a possible D gene is TRBD2 (5 bases). The CDR3 has 14 residues. Germline assignment: CDR1 SGHRS and CDR2 YFSETQ. V lost 6 bases, J lost 6 bases, and 17 bases lay in between. CDR3 sequence: CASTQPGTGDTQYF. In DNA, the CDR3 is TGCGCCAGCACGCAACCGGGAACGGGGGATACGCAGTATTTT.

This clonotype was found a few times. This rearrangement joins TRBV7-2 to TRBJ2-1, with 10 bases identical to TRBD2. The CDR3 sequence is 12 residues long. Trimming at V came to 4 bases and at J to 10 bases, leaving 1 base not matched to a gene. Germline lookup yields CDR1 SGHTA and CDR2 FQGNSA. The DNA for the CDR3 is TGTGCCAGCAGCTGGACTAGCGGAGAGCAGTTCTTC. It encodes CASSWTSGEQFF.

The rearrangement links TRBV4-1 to TRBJ1-2; D unresolved. The CDR3 is 14 residues long. Trimming stripped 4 bases from V and 2 bases from J, with 11 bases between. Germline loops: CDR1 MGHRA, CDR2 YSYEKL. CDR3 residues: CASSLEKVNYGYTF. CDR3 DNA: TGCGCCAGCAGCCTGGAGAAGGTAAACTATGGCTACACCTTC.

The V and J genes are TRBV28 and TRBJ2-3; 11 bases are shared with TRBD2. Germline V gene sequence: CDR1 MDHEN, CDR2 SYDVKM. The J segment lost 2 bases and the V segment lost 5 bases, leaving 9 bases of the junction unmatched. This CDR3 has 17 amino acids. The CDR3 DNA sequence: TGTGCCAGCAGTCCGTACATAGCGGGGGGGTTCACAGATACGCAGTATTTT. This sequence encodes CASSPYIAGGFTDTQYF.

This clonotype has ten or more counts. This rearrangement joins TRBV25-1 to TRBJ2-7; either TRBD1 or TRBD2 may fit D (6 bases each). Germline V gene data show CDR1 as MGHDK and CDR2 as SYGVNS. V was cut by 4 bases and J by 5 bases, with 18 bases left in between. The CDR3 runs to 15 residues. This CDR3 is CASSGSGAAGNEQYF. The CDR3 bases are TGTGCCAGCAGTGGTTCGGGGGCCGCCGGGAACGAGCAGTACTTC.